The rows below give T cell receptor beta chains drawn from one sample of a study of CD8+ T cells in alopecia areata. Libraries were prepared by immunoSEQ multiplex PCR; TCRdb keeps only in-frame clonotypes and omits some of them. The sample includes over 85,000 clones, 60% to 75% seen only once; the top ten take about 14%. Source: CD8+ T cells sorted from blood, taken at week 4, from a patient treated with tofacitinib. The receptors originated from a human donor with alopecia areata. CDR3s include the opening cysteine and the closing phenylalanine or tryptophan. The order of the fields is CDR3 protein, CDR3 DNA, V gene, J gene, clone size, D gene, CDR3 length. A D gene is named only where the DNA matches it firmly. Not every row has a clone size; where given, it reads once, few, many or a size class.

CDR3 protein: CASSEHRASQPQHF
CDR3 DNA: TGTGCCAGCAGCGAACACAGGGCGAGTCAGCCCCAGCATTTT
V gene: TRBV7-8
J gene: TRBJ1-5
clone size: few
D gene: NA
CDR3 length: 14

CDR3 protein: CAKSGPAMNTEAFF
CDR3 DNA: TGTGCCAAATCGGGGCCGGCTATGAACACTGAAGCTTTCTTT
V gene: TRBV30
J gene: TRBJ1-1
clone size: NA
D gene: NA
CDR3 length: 14

CDR3 protein: CSVGLAGPPYNEQFF
CDR3 DNA: TGCAGCGTGGGACTAGCGGGACCGCCCTACAATGAGCAGTTCTTC
V gene: TRBV29-1
J gene: TRBJ2-1
clone size: NA
D gene: TRBD2
CDR3 length: 15

CDR3 protein: CASSLVAVSNQPQHF
CDR3 DNA: TGTGCCAGCAGTTTAGTAGCAGTTAGCAATCAGCCCCAGCATTTT
V gene: TRBV28
J gene: TRBJ1-5
clone size: NA
D gene: NA
CDR3 length: 15

CDR3 protein: CASSEGTSGRNEQFF
CDR3 DNA: TGTGCCAGCAGTGAAGGGACTAGCGGGAGAAATGAGCAGTTCTTC
V gene: TRBV2
J gene: TRBJ2-1
clone size: NA
D gene: TRBD2
CDR3 length: 15

CDR3 protein: CASSHWGQPSYEQYF
CDR3 DNA: TGTGCCAGCAGCCACTGGGGACAGCCCTCCTACGAGCAGTACTTC
V gene: TRBV14
J gene: TRBJ2-7
clone size: NA
D gene: TRBD1
CDR3 length: 15

CDR3 protein: CAAAGTDYGYTF
CDR3 DNA: TGTGCCGCGGCCGGGACGGACTATGGCTACACCTTC
V gene: TRBV5-4
J gene: TRBJ1-2
clone size: few
D gene: NA
CDR3 length: 12

CDR3 protein: CASRTEGYEQYF
CDR3 DNA: TGCGCCAGCAGAACAGAGGGCTACGAGCAGTACTTC
V gene: TRBV5-1
J gene: TRBJ2-7
clone size: once
D gene: NA
CDR3 length: 12

CDR3 protein: CASSPGVGTSGSGREEQFF
CDR3 DNA: TGTGCCAGCAGCCCGGGGGTGGGGACTAGCGGGAGCGGGAGGGAGGAGCAGTTCTTC
V gene: TRBV5-6
J gene: TRBJ2-1
clone size: few
D gene: TRBD2
CDR3 length: 19

CDR3 protein: CASSPVLAGGPREEYF
CDR3 DNA: TGCGCCAGCAGCCCCGTCCTAGCGGGGGGGCCCAGAGAGGAGTATTTT
V gene: TRBV5-1
J gene: TRBJ2-3
clone size: NA
D gene: TRBD2
CDR3 length: 16

CDR3 protein: CASSSGAPYEQYF
CDR3 DNA: TGTGCCAGCAGTTCCGGGGCCCCCTACGAGCAGTACTTC
V gene: TRBV27
J gene: TRBJ2-7
clone size: once
D gene: NA
CDR3 length: 13

CDR3 protein: CASSTEGQVNTEAFF
CDR3 DNA: TGTGCCAGTAGTACCGAGGGACAGGTGAACACTGAAGCTTTCTTT
V gene: TRBV19
J gene: TRBJ1-1
clone size: few
D gene: TRBD1
CDR3 length: 15